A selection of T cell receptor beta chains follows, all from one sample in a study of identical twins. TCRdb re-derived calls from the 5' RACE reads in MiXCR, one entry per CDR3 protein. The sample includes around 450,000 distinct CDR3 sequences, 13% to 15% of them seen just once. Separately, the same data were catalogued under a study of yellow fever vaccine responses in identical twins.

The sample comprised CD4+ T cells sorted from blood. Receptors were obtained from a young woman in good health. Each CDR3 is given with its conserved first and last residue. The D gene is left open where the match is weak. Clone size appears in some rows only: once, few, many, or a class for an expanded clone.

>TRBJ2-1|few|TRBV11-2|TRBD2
CASSFGLTSGRARGSYNEQFF
TGTGCCAGCAGCTTTGGCCTGACTAGCGGGAGAGCTAGAGGATCCTACAATGAGCAGTTCTTC
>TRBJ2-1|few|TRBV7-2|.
CASSLAGLTIEQFF
TGTGCCAGCAGCTTAGCGGGACTCACGATAGAGCAGTTCTTC
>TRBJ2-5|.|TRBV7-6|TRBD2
CASSLEGAGGPLKETQYF
TGTGCCAGCAGCTTAGAAGGGGCGGGGGGGCCGTTGAAAGAGACCCAGTACTTC
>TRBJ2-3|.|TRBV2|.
CASRPLGGLTTDTQYF
TGTGCCAGCAGACCCCTAGGGGGACTAACCACAGATACGCAGTATTTT
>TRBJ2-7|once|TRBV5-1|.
CASAPGSLSNYEQYF
TGCGCCAGCGCCCCTGGCTCCCTATCGAACTACGAGCAGTACTTC
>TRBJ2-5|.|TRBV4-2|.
CASSQVGGRETQYF
TGTGCCAGCAGCCAAGTCGGGGGACGAGAGACCCAGTACTTC
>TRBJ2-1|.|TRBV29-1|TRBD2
CSVGAGVYNEQFF
TGCAGCGTTGGAGCGGGAGTATACAATGAGCAGTTCTTC
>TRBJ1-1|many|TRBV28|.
CASSSADSTHEAFF
TGTGCCAGCAGTTCTGCCGACAGCACCCATGAAGCTTTCTTT
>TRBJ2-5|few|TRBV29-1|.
CSVEDHRETQYF
TGCAGCGTTGAAGATCACAGAGAGACCCAGTACTTC
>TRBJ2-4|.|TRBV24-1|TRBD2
CATSAGGGNIQYF
TGTGCCACCAGTGCGGGAGGGGGAAACATTCAGTACTTC
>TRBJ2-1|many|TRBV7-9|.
CASSSTTGYNEQFF
TGTGCCAGCAGCTCAACGACAGGATACAATGAGCAGTTCTTC
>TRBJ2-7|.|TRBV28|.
CASSRPTGISYEQYF
TGTGCCAGCAGCCGACCGACAGGAATCTCCTACGAGCAGTACTTC
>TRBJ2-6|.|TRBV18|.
CASSPLKDGGSGANVLTF
TGTGCCAGCTCACCACTCAAAGATGGGGGGTCGGGGGCCAACGTCCTGACTTTC
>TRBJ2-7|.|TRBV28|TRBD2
CASSSTQRERVYEQYF
TGTGCCAGCAGTTCAACCCAGCGGGAGAGGGTCTACGAGCAGTACTTC
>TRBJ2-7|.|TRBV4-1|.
CASSQYQGFYEQYF
TGCGCCAGCAGCCAATACCAGGGGTTCTACGAGCAGTACTTC
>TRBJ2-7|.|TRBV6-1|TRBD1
CAIRGDRANEQYF
TGTGCCATTAGGGGGGACAGGGCGAACGAGCAGTACTTC
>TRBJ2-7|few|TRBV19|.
CASSLQEGAYEQYF
TGTGCCAGTAGCCTACAGGAGGGGGCCTACGAGCAGTACTTC
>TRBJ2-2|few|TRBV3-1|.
CASSPIRGELFF
TGTGCCAGCAGCCCCATTCGTGGGGAGCTGTTTTTT
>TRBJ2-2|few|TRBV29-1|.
CSVKDRLTTGELFF
TGCAGCGTCAAGGACAGACTTACCACCGGGGAGCTGTTTTTT
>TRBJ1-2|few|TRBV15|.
CATSRDGPGVF
TGTGCCACCAGCAGAGACGGACCTGGGGTCTTC
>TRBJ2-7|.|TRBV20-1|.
CSATARGGLDEQYF
TGCAGTGCCACGGCACGAGGAGGACTTGATGAGCAGTACTTC
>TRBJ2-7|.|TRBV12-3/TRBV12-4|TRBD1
CASSLVGTGGEQYF
TGTGCCAGCAGTTTAGTGGGGACAGGGGGCGAGCAGTACTTC
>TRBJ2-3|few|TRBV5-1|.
CASSLVLAASTDTQYF
TGCGCCAGCAGCTTGGTGCTCGCGGCTAGCACAGATACGCAGTATTTT
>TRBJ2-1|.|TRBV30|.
CAQGPNEQFF
TGTGCCCAGGGGCCCAATGAGCAGTTCTTC
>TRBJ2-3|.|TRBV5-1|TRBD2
CASSSRTSGVSTDTQYF
TGCGCCAGCAGCTCACGGACTAGCGGGGTGAGCACAGATACGCAGTATTTT
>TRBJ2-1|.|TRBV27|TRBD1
CASSLTGVYNEQFF
TGTGCCAGCAGTTTGACAGGGGTCTACAATGAGCAGTTCTTC
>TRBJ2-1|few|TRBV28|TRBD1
CASSMGQPPWEQFF
TGTGCCAGCAGCATGGGACAGCCGCCCTGGGAGCAGTTCTTC
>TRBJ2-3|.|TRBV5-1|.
CASRAGGFGTDTQYF
TGCGCCAGCAGGGCCGGAGGATTTGGCACAGATACGCAGTATTTT
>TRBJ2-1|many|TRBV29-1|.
CSVSSGTAKNFKYNEQFF
TGCAGCGTTTCCTCCGGGACGGCGAAGAACTTTAAATACAATGAGCAGTTCTTC
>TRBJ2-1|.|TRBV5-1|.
CASSQRLTSYNEQFF
TGCGCCAGCAGCCAGCGACTCACTTCCTACAATGAGCAGTTCTTC
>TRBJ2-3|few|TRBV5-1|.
CASSFEGTDTQYF
TGCGCCAGCAGCTTTGAGGGCACAGATACGCAGTATTTT
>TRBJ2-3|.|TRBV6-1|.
CASKKGQTFTDTQYF
TGTGCCAGCAAAAAAGGACAGACTTTCACAGATACGCAGTATTTT
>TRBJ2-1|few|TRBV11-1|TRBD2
CASSFMGLAGGLYNEQFF
TGTGCCAGCAGCTTCATGGGACTAGCGGGGGGGCTATACAATGAGCAGTTCTTC
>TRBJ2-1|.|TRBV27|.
CASSFRGFDEQFF
TGTGCCAGCAGTTTTAGGGGTTTCGATGAGCAGTTCTTC
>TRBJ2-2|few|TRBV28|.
CASSLRRPGELFF
TGTGCCAGCAGTTTAAGGCGTCCCGGGGAGCTGTTTTTT
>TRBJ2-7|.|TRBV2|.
CASSEAGETYEQYF
TGTGCCAGCAGTGAAGCGGGGGAAACCTACGAGCAGTACTTC